This TCR beta chain was identified during a study of T cell changes during pregnancy in multiple sclerosis. The CDR3 consists of 14 residues. Germline V gene data show CDR1 as SGDLS and CDR2 as YYNGEE. With 2 bases removed from V and 4 bases from J, the gap between germline ends came to 10 bases. TCRdb keeps only in-frame clones here, not all; method: immunoSEQ multiplex PCR. The sample includes around 100,000 clones, about 92% of them seen just once. This specimen was peripheral blood, taken after pregnancy. This chain uses TRBV9 with TRBJ1-3; D gene unclear. The TCR comes from a female donor with multiple sclerosis, enrolled in a pregnancy study. The CDR3: CASSVQAEGNTIYF. The CDR3 DNA sequence: TGTGCCAGCAGCGTTCAGGCAGAAGGAAACACCATATATTTT. Complete variable domain (other parts from reference TRBV9 and TRBJ1-3): DSGVTQTPKHLITATGQRVTLRCSPRSGDLSVYWYQQSLDQGLQFLIQYYNGEERAKGNILERFSAQQFPDLHSELNLSSLELGDSALYFCASSVQAEGNTIYFGEGSWLTVV.